This TCR beta chain was retrieved from a study of T cells after yellow fever vaccination. Study at large: SMART-Seq v4 Ultra Low Input prepared libraries from low-cell fractions.

This CDR3 has 16 residues. V lost 1 base and J lost 3; bases outside the gene matches: 8. CDR1 and CDR2 from the germline V gene are ENHRY and SYGVKD. In its sample, this clonotype was seen a few times. UMIs and a universal primer site were added when TCR cDNA was made by 5'RACE template switching. TCRdb redid the calling of the 5' RACE reads with MiXCR, one entry per CDR3 protein. The table includes approximately 580,000 distinct CDR3 sequences, around 16% detected once. The J gene is TRBJ2-7, the V gene TRBV10-3, with TRBD2 matching 8 bases. The receptor's source is a man aged 18 to 29 who received the YFV17D yellow fever vaccine. The sample here was PBMCs, taken about 5 days after the first yellow fever vaccination. CDR3 bases: TGTGCCATCAGTGAGTTTGGCGGGGGGATAGGCTACGAGCAGTACGTC. Translating gives CAISEFGGGIGYEQYV.